A single sample is the source of the 9 T cell receptor beta chains below, sequenced in a study of T cells after yellow fever vaccination. TCRdb called the 5' RACE reads again in MiXCR, with one record for every CDR3 protein. The data show approximately 450,000 distinct CDR3 sequences, roughly a sixth seen once. Sequences were derived from PBMCs, sampled before the yellow fever booster vaccination. The receptors were gathered from a man between 18 and 29 years old who received the YFV17D yellow fever vaccine.

In its sample, this clonotype was seen a few times. This sequence joins TRBV7-6 and TRBJ2-5; 7 nucleotides line up with TRBD1. The trim removed 5 bases at V and 5 bases at J, leaving 14 bases unmatched. CDR3 size: 16 residues. From germline, CDR1 is SGHVS and CDR2 FNYEAQ. In DNA form, the CDR3 reads TGTGCCAGCAGCCCCAGACAGGGTGGTAGTTCGGAGACCCAGTACTTC. Residues: CASSPRQGGSSETQYF.

This clonotype has more than one count but fewer than ten. The chain uses TRBV7-9 and TRBJ2-3, with D hard to call. Trimming pared 1 base from V and 2 bases from J, leaving 7 bases between. The germline V gene encodes CDR1 SEHNR and CDR2 FQNEAQ (reference sequence). The CDR3 runs 14 residues. The CDR3 DNA sequence: TGTGCCAGCAGCTTAGAGCCGGTCACAGATACGCAGTATTTT. This encodes CASSLEPVTDTQYF.

The rearrangement links TRBV7-9 to TRBJ1-1, with 7 bases lining up with TRBD1. CDR3 length: 15 amino acids. The germline V gene has CDR1 SEHNR and CDR2 FQNEAQ (reference sequence). V was clipped by 5 bases and J by 6 bases; unmatched bases: 12. CDR3 in DNA: TGTGCCAGCAGCCAGACGGACAGGTCTCGAGCTGAAGCTTTCTTT. It translates to CASSQTDRSRAEAFF.

The chain couples TRBV5-6 to TRBJ2-2; TRBD2 aligns across 11 bases. The CDR3 is 17 residues long. With 0 bases clipped from V and 5 bases from J, the junction kept 6 bases outside the gene matches. Germline V gene sequence: CDR1 SGHDT, CDR2 YYEEEE. The CDR3 here is CASSLAGTSGFTGELFF. In DNA form, the CDR3 reads TGTGCCAGCAGCTTGGCCGGGACTAGCGGTTTTACCGGGGAGCTGTTTTTT.

This clonotype was observed at least ten times. This chain uses TRBV12-3 or TRBV12-4 with TRBJ2-7; D is undetermined. The CDR3 loop spans 13 amino acids. V gave up 1 base and J gave up 3 bases, with 7 bases separating them. CDR3 coding DNA: TGTGCCAGCAGTTTAGATTGGGGCTACGAGCAGTACGTC. Protein sequence: CASSLDWGYEQYV.

This clonotype was seen a handful of times. This rearrangement joins TRBV5-1 to TRBJ2-1; 14 nucleotides match TRBD2. CDR1 is SGHRS, CDR2 YFSETQ, per germline. The CDR3 contains 15 residues. V shed 4 bases, J shed 7 bases, and the junction held 4 bases outside the gene matches. The CDR3 sequence is CASSKTSGGANEQFF. CDR3 sequence (DNA): TGCGCCAGCAGCAAGACTAGCGGGGGGGCAAATGAGCAGTTCTTC.

This clonotype was observed a few times. The genes are TRBV7-3 and TRBJ2-2; tentatively, D is TRBD2 (5 bases). V was cut by 5 bases and J by 7 bases, with 11 bases left in between. This CDR3 is built from 13 residues. The germline V gene has CDR1 SGHTA and CDR2 FQGTGA. CDR3 sequence: CASSRGEGGELFF. In DNA, the CDR3 is TGTGCCAGCAGCCGGGGAGAGGGCGGGGAGCTGTTTTTT.

This chain's CDR3 is CASSQGVEETQYF. The CDR3 DNA follows: TGTGCCAGCTCACAGGGAGTGGAAGAGACCCAGTACTTC. This chain uses TRBV18 with TRBJ2-5; D is perhaps TRBD2 (5 bases). Germline CDR1 reads KGHSH; CDR2 reads LQKENI. CDR3 length: 13 amino acids. With 4 bases removed from V and 3 bases from J, the gap between germline ends came to 9 bases.

The rearrangement uses TRBV4-2 and TRBJ2-1, with 8 bases that match TRBD2. The V and J ends lost 4 bases and 4 bases, in that order; junction bases with no gene match: 9. Germline values: CDR1 LGHNA, CDR2 YNFKEQ. CDR3 size: 16 residues. The CDR3 region is CASSRRLQRGYNEQFF. CDR3 coding DNA: TGTGCCAGCAGCCGGCGACTACAGCGGGGGTACAATGAGCAGTTCTTC.